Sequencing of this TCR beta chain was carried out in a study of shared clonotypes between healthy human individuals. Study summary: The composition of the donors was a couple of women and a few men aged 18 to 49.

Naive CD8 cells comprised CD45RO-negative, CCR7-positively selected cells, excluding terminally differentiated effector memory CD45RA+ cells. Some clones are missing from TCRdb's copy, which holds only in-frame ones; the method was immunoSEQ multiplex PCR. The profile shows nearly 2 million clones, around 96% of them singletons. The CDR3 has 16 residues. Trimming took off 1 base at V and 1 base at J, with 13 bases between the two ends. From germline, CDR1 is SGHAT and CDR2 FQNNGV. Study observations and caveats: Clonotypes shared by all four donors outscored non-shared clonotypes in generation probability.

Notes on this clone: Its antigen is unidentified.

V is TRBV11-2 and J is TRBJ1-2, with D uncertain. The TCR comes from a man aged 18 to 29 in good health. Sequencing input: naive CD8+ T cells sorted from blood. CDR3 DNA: TGTGCCAGCAGCTTAGTTGGAGCAACCGTTAACTATGGCTACACCTTC. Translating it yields CASSLVGATVNYGYTF.